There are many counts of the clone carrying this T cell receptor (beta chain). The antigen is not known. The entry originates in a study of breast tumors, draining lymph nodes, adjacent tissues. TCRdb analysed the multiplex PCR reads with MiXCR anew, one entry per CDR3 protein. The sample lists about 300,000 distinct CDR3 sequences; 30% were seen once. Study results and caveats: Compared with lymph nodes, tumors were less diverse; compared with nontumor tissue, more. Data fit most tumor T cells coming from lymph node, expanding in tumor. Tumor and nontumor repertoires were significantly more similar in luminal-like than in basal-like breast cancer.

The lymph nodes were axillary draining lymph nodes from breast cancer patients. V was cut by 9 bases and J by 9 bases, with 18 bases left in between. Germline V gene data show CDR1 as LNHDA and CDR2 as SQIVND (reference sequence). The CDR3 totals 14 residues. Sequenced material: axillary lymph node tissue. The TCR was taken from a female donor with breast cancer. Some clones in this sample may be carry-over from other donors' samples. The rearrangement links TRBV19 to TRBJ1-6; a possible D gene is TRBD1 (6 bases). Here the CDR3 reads CASEQGGRGSPLHF. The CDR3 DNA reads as TGTGCCAGCGAACAGGGTGGAAGGGGTTCACCCCTCCACTTT.